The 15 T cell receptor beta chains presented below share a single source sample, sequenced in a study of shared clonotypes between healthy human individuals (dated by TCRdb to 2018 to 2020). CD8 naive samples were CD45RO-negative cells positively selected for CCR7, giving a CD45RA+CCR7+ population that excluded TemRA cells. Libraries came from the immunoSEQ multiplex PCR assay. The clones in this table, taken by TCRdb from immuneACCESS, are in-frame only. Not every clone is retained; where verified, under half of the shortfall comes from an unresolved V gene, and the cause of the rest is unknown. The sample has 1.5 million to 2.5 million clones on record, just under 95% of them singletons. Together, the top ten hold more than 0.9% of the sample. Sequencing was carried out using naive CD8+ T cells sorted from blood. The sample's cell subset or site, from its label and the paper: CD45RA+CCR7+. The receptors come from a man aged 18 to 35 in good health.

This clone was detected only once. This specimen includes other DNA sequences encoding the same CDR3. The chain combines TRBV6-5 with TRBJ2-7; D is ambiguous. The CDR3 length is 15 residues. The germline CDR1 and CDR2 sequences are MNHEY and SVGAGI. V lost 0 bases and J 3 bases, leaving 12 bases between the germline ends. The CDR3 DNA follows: TGTGCCAGCAGTTACTCGAGTGCCCTGAGCTACGAGCAGTACTTC. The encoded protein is CASSYSSALSYEQYF.

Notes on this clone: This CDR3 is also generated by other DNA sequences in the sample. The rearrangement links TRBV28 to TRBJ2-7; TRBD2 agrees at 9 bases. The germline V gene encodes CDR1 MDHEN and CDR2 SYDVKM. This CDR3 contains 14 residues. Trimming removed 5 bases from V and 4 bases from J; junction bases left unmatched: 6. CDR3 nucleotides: TGTGCCAGCAGTCTAGCGGGACAAGTATACGAGCAGTACTTC. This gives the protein CASSLAGQVYEQYF. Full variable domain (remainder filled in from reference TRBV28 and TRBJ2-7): DVKVTQSSRYLVKRTGEKVFLECVQDMDHENMFWYRQDPGLGLRLIYFSYDVKMKEKGDIPEGYSVSREKKERFSLILESASTNQTSMYLCASSLAGQVYEQYFGPGTRLTVT.

CDR3 nucleotide sequence: TGTGCCAGCAGCCCCTGGTTGACTAACTATGGCTACACCTTC. It codes for CASSPWLTNYGYTF. The V call is TRBV14, the J call TRBJ1-2; D remains ambiguous. This CDR3 comprises 14 residues. Germline V gene sequence: CDR1 SGHDN, CDR2 FVKESK. V lost 4 bases and J 0 bases, leaving 9 bases between the germline ends.

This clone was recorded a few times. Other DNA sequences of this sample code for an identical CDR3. The chain's CDR3 is CASSVGGEQYF. The CDR3 DNA reads as TGTGCCAGCAGCGTAGGGGGGGAGCAGTACTTC. The rearrangement links TRBV7-9 to TRBJ2-7, with D tentatively TRBD1 or TRBD2 (6 bases each). Germline V gene lookup returns CDR1 SEHNR and CDR2 FQNEAQ (reference sequence). Trimming took off 5 bases at V and 7 bases at J, with 9 bases between the two ends. CDR3 length: 11 amino acids.

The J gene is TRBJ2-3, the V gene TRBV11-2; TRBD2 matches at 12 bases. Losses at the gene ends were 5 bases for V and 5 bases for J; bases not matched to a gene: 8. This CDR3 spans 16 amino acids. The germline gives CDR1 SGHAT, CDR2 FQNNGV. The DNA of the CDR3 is TGTGCCAGCAGCCCTGGACTAGCGGGGCTACGAGATACGCAGTATTTT. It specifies CASSPGLAGLRDTQYF.

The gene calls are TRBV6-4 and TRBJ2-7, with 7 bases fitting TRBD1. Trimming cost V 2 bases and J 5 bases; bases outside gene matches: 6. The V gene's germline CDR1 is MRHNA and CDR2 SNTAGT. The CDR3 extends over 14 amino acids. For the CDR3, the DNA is TGTGCCAGCAGTGACACGGGACAGTCAGACGAGCAGTACTTC. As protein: CASSDTGQSDEQYF.

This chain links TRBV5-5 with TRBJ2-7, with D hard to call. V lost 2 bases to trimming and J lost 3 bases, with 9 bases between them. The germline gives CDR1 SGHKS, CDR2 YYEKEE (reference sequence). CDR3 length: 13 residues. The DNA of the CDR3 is TGTGCCAGCAGCTTCTTCAGGAGCTACGAGCAGTACTTC. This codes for CASSFFRSYEQYF. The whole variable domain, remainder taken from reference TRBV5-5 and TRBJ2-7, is DAGVTQSPTHLIKTRGQQVTLRCSPISGHKSVSWYQQVLGQGPQFIFQYYEKEERGRGNFPDRFSARQFPNYSSELNVNALLLGDSALYLCASSFFRSYEQYFGPGTRLTVT.

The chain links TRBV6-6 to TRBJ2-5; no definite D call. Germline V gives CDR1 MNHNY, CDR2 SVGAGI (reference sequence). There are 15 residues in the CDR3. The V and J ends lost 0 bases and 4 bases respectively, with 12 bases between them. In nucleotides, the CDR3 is TGTGCCAGCAGTTACTCGAGCGCGACGGGAGAGACCCAGTACTTC. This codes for CASSYSSATGETQYF.

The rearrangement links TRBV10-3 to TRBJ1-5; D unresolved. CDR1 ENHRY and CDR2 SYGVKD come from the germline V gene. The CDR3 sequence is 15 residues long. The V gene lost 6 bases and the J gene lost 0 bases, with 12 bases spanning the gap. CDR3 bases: TGTGCCATCAGGGCGGACGGATATAGCAATCAGCCCCAGCATTTT. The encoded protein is CAIRADGYSNQPQHF.

CDR3 bases: TGTGCCAGCAACCGCCGGGACAGAACCTACGAGCAGTACTTC. Its protein product is CASNRRDRTYEQYF. V gene TRBV6-1 combines with J gene TRBJ2-7; 7 nucleotides align to TRBD1. Germline assignment: CDR1 MNHNS and CDR2 SASEGT. The junction had 8 bases not matched to a gene; V was cut back by 7 bases and J by 2 bases. The CDR3 runs 14 residues.

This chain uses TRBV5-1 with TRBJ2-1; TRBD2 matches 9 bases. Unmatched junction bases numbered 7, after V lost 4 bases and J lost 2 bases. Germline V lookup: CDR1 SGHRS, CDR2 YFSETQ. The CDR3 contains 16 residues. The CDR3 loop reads CASSPMGLATYNEQFF. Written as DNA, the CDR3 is TGCGCCAGCAGCCCGATGGGACTAGCCACCTACAATGAGCAGTTCTTC.

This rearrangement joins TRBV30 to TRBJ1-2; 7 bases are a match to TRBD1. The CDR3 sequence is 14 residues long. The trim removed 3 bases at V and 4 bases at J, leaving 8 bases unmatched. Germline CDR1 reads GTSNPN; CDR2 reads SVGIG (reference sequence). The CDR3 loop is CAWRRDRDFYGYTF. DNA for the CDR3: TGTGCCTGGAGAAGAGACAGGGACTTCTATGGCTACACCTTC.

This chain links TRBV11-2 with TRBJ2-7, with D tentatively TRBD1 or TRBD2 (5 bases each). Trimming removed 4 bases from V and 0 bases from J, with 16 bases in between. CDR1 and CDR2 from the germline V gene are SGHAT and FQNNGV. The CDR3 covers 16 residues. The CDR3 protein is CASSSDRDVSSYEQYF. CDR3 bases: TGTGCCAGCAGCTCAGATCGGGACGTTAGCTCCTACGAGCAGTACTTC.

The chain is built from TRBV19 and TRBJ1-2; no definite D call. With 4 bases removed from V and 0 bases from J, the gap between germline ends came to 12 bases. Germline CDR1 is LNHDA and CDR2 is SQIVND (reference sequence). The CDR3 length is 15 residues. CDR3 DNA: TGTGCCAGTAGTAACGATGGACTTACTAACTATGGCTACACCTTC. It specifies CASSNDGLTNYGYTF.

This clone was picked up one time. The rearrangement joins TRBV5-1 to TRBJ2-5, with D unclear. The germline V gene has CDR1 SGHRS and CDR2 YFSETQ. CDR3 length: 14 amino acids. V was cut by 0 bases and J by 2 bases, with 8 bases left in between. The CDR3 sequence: CASSLDHSQETQYF. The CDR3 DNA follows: TGCGCCAGCAGCTTGGATCACAGTCAAGAGACCCAGTACTTC.